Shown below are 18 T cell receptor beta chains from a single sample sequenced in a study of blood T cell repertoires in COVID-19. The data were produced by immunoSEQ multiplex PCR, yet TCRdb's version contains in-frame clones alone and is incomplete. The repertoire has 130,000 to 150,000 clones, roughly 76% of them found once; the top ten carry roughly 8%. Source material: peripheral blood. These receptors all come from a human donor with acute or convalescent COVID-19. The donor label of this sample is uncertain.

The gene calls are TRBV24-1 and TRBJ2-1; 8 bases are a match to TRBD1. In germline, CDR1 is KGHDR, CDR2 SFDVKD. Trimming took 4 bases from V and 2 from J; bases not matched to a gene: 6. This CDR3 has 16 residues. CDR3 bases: TGTGCCACCAGTGACCTGACAGGGGCAGCCTACAATGAGCAGTTCTTC. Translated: CATSDLTGAAYNEQFF.

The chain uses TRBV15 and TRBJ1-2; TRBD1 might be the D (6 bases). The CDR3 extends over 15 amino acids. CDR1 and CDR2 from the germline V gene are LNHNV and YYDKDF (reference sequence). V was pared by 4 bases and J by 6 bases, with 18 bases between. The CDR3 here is CATSTLLGQWNGYTF. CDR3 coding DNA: TGTGCCACCAGCACCTTGCTCGGACAGTGGAATGGCTACACCTTC.

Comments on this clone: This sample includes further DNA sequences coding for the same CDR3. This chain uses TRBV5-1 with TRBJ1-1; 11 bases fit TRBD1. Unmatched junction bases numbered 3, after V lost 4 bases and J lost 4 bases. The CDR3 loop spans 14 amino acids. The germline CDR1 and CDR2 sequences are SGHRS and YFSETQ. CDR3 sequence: CASSIGTGGTEAFF. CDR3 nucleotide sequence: TGCGCCAGCAGCATCGGGACAGGGGGCACTGAAGCTTTCTTT.

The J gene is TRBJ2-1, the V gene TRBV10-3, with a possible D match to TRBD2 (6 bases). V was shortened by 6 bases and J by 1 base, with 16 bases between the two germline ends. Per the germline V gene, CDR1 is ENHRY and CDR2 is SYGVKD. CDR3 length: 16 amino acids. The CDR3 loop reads CAISHIAEVSYNEQFF. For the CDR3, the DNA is TGTGCCATCAGCCACATAGCGGAAGTATCCTACAATGAGCAGTTCTTC.

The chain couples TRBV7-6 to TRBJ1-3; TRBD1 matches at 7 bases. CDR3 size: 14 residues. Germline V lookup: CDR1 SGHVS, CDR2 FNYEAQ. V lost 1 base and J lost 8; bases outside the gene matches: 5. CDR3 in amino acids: CASSLGQGWDTIYF. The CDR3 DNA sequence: TGTGCCAGCAGCTTAGGACAGGGATGGGACACCATATATTTT.

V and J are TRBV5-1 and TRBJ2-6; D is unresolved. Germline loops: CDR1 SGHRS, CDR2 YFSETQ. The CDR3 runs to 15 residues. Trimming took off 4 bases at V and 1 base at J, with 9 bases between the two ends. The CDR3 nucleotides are TGCGCCAGCAGCCTTACAGTATCTGGGGCCAACGTCCTGACTTTC. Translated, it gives CASSLTVSGANVLTF.

Written as DNA, the CDR3 is TGTGCCAGCAGTTTAGAAGCGGGGGGTTCTAACACCGGGGAGCTGTTTTTT. It codes for CASSLEAGGSNTGELFF. The chain joins TRBV27 to TRBJ2-2; 9 bases map to TRBD2. J was trimmed by 2 bases and V by 2 bases; bases with no gene match: 6. The V gene's germline CDR1 is MNHEY and CDR2 SMNVEV (reference sequence). The CDR3 runs 17 residues.

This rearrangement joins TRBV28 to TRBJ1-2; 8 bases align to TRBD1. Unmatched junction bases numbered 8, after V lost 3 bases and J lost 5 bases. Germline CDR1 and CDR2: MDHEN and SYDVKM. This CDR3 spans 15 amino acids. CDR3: CASSLSRTGSYGYTF. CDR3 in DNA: TGTGCCAGCAGTTTGTCTCGGACAGGGTCTTATGGCTACACCTTC.

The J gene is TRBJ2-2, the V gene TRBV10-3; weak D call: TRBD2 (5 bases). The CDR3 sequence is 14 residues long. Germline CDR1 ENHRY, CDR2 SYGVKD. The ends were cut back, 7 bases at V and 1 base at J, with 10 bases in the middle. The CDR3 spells CAITQTRNTGELFF. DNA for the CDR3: TGTGCCATCACCCAAACTAGGAACACCGGGGAGCTGTTTTTT.

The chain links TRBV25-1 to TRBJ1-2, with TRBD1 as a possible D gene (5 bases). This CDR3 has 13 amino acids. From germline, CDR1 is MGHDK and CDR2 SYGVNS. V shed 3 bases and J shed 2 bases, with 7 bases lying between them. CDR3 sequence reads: CASSDQGNYGYTF. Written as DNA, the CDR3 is TGTGCCAGCAGTGATCAGGGAAACTATGGCTACACCTTC.

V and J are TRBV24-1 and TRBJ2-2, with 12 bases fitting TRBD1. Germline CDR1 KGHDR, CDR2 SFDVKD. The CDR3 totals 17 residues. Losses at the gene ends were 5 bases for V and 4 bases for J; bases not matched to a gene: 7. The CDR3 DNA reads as TGTGCCACCAGTGTCGGGACAGGGGGCATCAGCACCGGGGAGCTGTTTTTT. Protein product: CATSVGTGGISTGELFF.

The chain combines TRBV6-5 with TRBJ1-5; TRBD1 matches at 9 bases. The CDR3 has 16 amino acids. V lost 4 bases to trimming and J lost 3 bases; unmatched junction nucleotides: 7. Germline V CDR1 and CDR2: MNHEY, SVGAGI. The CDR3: CASSSSGTGLNQPQHF. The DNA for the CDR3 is TGTGCCAGCAGTTCATCCGGGACAGGGCTCAATCAGCCCCAGCATTTT.

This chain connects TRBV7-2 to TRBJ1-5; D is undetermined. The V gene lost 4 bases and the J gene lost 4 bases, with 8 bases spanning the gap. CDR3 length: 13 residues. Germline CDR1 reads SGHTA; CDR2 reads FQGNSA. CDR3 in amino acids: CASSWERNQPQHF. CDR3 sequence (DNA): TGTGCCAGCAGCTGGGAGAGGAATCAGCCCCAGCATTTT.

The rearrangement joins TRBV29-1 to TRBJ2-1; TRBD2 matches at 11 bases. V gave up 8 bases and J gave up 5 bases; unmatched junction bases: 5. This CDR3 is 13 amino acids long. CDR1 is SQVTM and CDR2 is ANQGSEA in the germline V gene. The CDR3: CSIFSGGDNEQFF. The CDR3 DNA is TGCAGCATTTTTAGCGGGGGGGACAATGAGCAGTTCTTC.

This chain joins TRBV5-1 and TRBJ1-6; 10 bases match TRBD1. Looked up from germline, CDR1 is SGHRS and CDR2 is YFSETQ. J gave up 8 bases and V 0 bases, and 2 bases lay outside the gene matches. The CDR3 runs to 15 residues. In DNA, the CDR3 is TGCGCCAGCAGCTTGGGGGGACAGGGGTATTCACCCCTCCACTTT. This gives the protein CASSLGGQGYSPLHF.

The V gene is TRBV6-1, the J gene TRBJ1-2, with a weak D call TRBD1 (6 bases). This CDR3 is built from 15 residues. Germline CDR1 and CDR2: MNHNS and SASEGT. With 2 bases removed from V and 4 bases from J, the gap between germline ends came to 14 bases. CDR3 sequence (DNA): TGTGCCAGCAGTGAAATCACGGGGGGCGTCTATGGCTACACCTTC. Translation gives CASSEITGGVYGYTF.

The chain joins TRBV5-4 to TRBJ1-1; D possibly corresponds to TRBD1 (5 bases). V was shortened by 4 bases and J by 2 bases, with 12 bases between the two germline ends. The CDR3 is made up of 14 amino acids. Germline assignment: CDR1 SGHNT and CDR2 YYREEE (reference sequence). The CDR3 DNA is TGTGCCAGCAGCGCGGGGACTCATAACACTGAAGCTTTCTTT. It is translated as CASSAGTHNTEAFF.

CDR3 nucleotides: TGTGCCAGCAGTGTCGGGGGGGCGGGGGACTACAATGAGCAGTTCTTC. Residues: CASSVGGAGDYNEQFF. This sequence joins TRBV6-1 and TRBJ2-1, with 8 bases matching TRBD2. J gave up 3 bases and V 4 bases, and 8 bases lay outside the gene matches. From germline, CDR1 is MNHNS and CDR2 SASEGT. The CDR3 spans 16 residues.